These T cell receptor beta chains were read from a single sample in a study of blood T cell repertoires in COVID-19. Profiling relied on immunoSEQ multiplex PCR, and the TCRdb table lists in-frame clones only, not all of them. The sample has about 250,000 clones; 80% to 95% are singletons. The material sequenced was peripheral blood. All receptors derive from a man aged 25-45 years with COVID-19, enrolled during active disease. The CDR3 runs from the conserved cysteine through the conserved F or W. A D gene is named only where the DNA matches it firmly. The size field is filled for only some rows; it gives once, few, many or a size class.

TRBV28	TRBJ1-6	TRBD1	NA	CASRRTGDNSPLHF	TGTGCCAGCAGACGGACAGGAGATAATTCACCCCTCCACTTT
TRBV5-1	TRBJ1-4	NA	NA	CASSARGGGAANEKLFF	TGCGCCAGCAGCGCACGGGGAGGGGGGGCCGCTAATGAAAAACTGTTTTTT
TRBV19	TRBJ2-7	NA	NA	CASSQGGYEQYF	TGTGCCAGTAGCCAGGGCGGTTACGAGCAGTACTTC
TRBV7-7	TRBJ2-3	TRBD2	NA	CASSLGLGDTQYF	TGTGCCAGCAGCCTAGGACTAGGAGATACGCAGTATTTT
TRBV3-1/TRBV3-2	TRBJ1-3	NA	NA	CASSQGQADSGNTIYF	TGTGCCAGCAGCCAAGGACAGGCCGACTCTGGAAACACCATATATTTT
TRBV10-3	TRBJ2-3	TRBD1	NA	CAISGGQGADTQYF	TGTGCCATCAGTGGTGGACAGGGTGCAGATACGCAGTATTTT
TRBV4-1	TRBJ2-5	NA	NA	CASSQASGRETQYF	TGCGCCAGCAGCCAAGCATCAGGGCGAGAGACCCAGTACTTC
TRBV6-4	TRBJ2-7	TRBD2	once	CASSPSGGPTYEQYF	TGTGCCAGCAGTCCTAGCGGGGGGCCAACCTACGAGCAGTACTTC
TRBV15	TRBJ1-1	NA	NA	CATSRDTLFNNTEAFF	TGTGCCACCAGCAGAGATACATTGTTTAATAACACTGAAGCTTTCTTT
TRBV19	TRBJ2-7	NA	NA	CASSPPSYRATPYEQYF	TGTGCCAGTAGTCCCCCCTCTTACAGGGCGACCCCCTACGAGCAGTACTTC
TRBV5-3	TRBJ2-3	TRBD2	NA	CARSLRSFPGLASTDTQYF	TGTGCCAGAAGCTTGAGATCGTTTCCGGGACTAGCTTCCACAGATACGCAGTATTTT
TRBV19	TRBJ1-1	NA	NA	CASSIRAGDTEAFF	TGTGCCAGTAGTATTCGTGCGGGGGACACTGAAGCTTTCTTT
TRBV19	TRBJ2-3	TRBD1	NA	CASSFRDRATDTQYF	TGTGCCAGTAGTTTCCGGGACAGGGCGACAGATACGCAGTATTTT
TRBV19	TRBJ2-1	TRBD2	NA	CASSSVAGGLVGEQFF	TGTGCCAGTAGTAGTGTAGCGGGGGGTCTGGTGGGTGAGCAGTTCTTC
TRBV4-1	TRBJ1-2	NA	NA	CASSQDLGQGYGYTF	TGCGCCAGCAGCCAAGACCTTGGACAAGGCTATGGCTACACCTTC
TRBV18	TRBJ1-1	NA	NA	CASSPDRGYAEAFF	TGTGCCAGCTCACCTGATCGGGGGTATGCTGAAGCTTTCTTT
TRBV11-1	TRBJ1-1	NA	NA	CASSFTSEVEAFF	TGTGCCAGCAGCTTTACTTCGGAGGTTGAAGCTTTCTTT
TRBV6-5	TRBJ1-2	NA	NA	CASSYDGGGGYTF	TGTGCCAGCAGTTACGATGGGGGGGGTGGCTACACCTTC
TRBV9	TRBJ1-2	NA	NA	CASSAEVEGSRGYTF	TGTGCCAGCAGCGCCGAGGTCGAGGGTAGTCGTGGCTACACCTTC
TRBV2	TRBJ2-7	TRBD1	NA	CASSRGQGYEQYF	TGTGCCAGCAGTCGTGGACAGGGCTACGAGCAGTACTTC
TRBV7-9	TRBJ2-3	TRBD2	NA	CASSASGDTQYF	TGTGCCAGCAGCGCTAGCGGTGATACGCAGTATTTT
TRBV11-2	TRBJ1-6	TRBD1	NA	CASSSGTGYSPLHF	TGTGCCAGCAGCTCCGGGACAGGTTACTCACCCCTCCACTTT
TRBV27	TRBJ2-7	NA	NA	CASSYSGGGSYEQYF	TGTGCCAGCAGTTATTCTGGCGGTGGCTCCTACGAGCAGTACTTC
TRBV13	TRBJ2-7	TRBD1	NA	CASSSQDRVGNGLSYEQYF	TGTGCCAGCAGCTCGCAGGACAGGGTAGGTAATGGCCTGTCCTACGAGCAGTACTTC
TRBV5-5	TRBJ2-2	TRBD2	NA	CASSLTSGGPNTGELFF	TGTGCCAGCAGCTTGACTAGCGGGGGCCCGAACACCGGGGAGCTGTTTTTT
TRBV5-1	TRBJ1-3	TRBD1	NA	CASSLVGDSGSGNTIYF	TGCGCCAGCAGCTTGGTCGGGGACAGCGGGTCTGGAAACACCATATATTTT
TRBV6-5	TRBJ1-1	NA	NA	CASRRQGGTEAFF	TGTGCCAGCCGAAGGCAGGGAGGCACTGAAGCTTTCTTT
TRBV25-1	TRBJ1-2	TRBD1	NA	CASSGGQGNYGYTF	TGTGCCAGCAGTGGGGGACAGGGGAACTATGGCTACACCTTC
TRBV11-2	TRBJ2-5	TRBD2	NA	CASSLDPAGGQETQYF	TGTGCCAGCAGCTTAGATCCGGCGGGGGGGCAAGAGACCCAGTACTTC
TRBV4-1	TRBJ2-7	NA	NA	CASSPAWSSYEQYF	TGCGCCAGCAGTCCCGCCTGGAGCTCCTACGAGCAGTACTTC
TRBV6-6	TRBJ1-2	NA	NA	CASSKDSGSGYTF	TGTGCCAGCAGTAAGGACAGTGGCTCCGGCTACACCTTC
TRBV5-1	TRBJ2-5	TRBD1	NA	CASSPTGARQETQYF	TGCGCCAGCAGCCCTACAGGGGCACGACAAGAGACCCAGTACTTC
TRBV29-1	TRBJ2-7	TRBD2	few	CSVYGAGGQEQYF	TGCAGCGTTTATGGAGCGGGGGGGCAAGAGCAGTACTTC